This passage covers 18 T cell receptor beta chains from one sample sequenced in a study of beta chain features in type 1 diabetes. Every bit of the isolated RNA underwent reverse transcription, so sequencing read expressed TCRB transcripts. This table comes from immunoSEQ multiplex PCR, and its TCRdb copy is limited to in-frame clones, with some not included. Of fewer than 900,000 clones listed, roughly a sixth are singletons. Sequenced input: naive CD4+ T cells from blood. These receptors all stem from a woman aged 18-35 years in good health.

The J gene is TRBJ2-7, the V gene TRBV28, with D maybe TRBD2 (6 bases). The CDR3 is 12 amino acids. Trimming stripped 4 bases from V and 12 bases from J, with 16 bases between. The V gene's germline CDR1 is MDHEN and CDR2 SYDVKM. CDR3 amino acids: CASSSPGTWRYF. In DNA, the CDR3 is TGTGCCAGCAGTTCCCCCGGGACTTGGAGGTACTTC. The full variable domain, its missing parts supplied by reference TRBV28 and TRBJ2-7, is DVKVTQSSRYLVKRTGEKVFLECVQDMDHENMFWYRQDPGLGLRLIYFSYDVKMKEKGDIPEGYSVSREKKERFSLILESASTNQTSMYLCASSSPGTWRYFGPGTRLTVT.

In its sample, this clone was seen a few times. The V and J genes are TRBV19 and TRBJ1-1, with unresolved D. Trimming removed 8 bases at V and 4 bases at J, with 8 bases between. The germline CDR1 and CDR2 sequences are LNHDA and SQIVND (reference sequence). The CDR3 contains 11 residues. The DNA for the CDR3 is TGTGCCAGTGATTGGGGCACTGAAGCTTTCTTT. This gives the protein CASDWGTEAFF. Using reference TRBV19 and TRBJ1-1 for the parts outside the CDR3, the full variable domain is DGGITQSPKYLFRKEGQNVTLSCEQNLNHDAMYWYRQDPGQGLRLIYYSQIVNDFQKGDIAEGYSVSREKKESFPLTVTSAQKNPTAFYLCASDWGTEAFFGQGTRLTVV.

This clone came up a few times. The V call is TRBV6-6, the J call TRBJ2-4, with 10 nucleotides matching TRBD1. CDR1 is MNHNY and CDR2 is SVGAGI in the germline V gene (reference sequence). With V trimmed by 5 bases and J by 8 bases, 3 bases remained unmatched. There are 13 residues in the CDR3. The CDR3 loop is CASSDRGQDIQYF. In DNA, the CDR3 is TGTGCCAGCAGTGACAGGGGGCAAGACATTCAGTACTTC.

The chain recombines TRBV28 with TRBJ2-2; D remains ambiguous. Trimming cost V 3 bases and J 0 bases, with 5 bases left between them. From germline, CDR1 is MDHEN and CDR2 SYDVKM. There are 14 residues in the CDR3. DNA for the CDR3: TGTGCCAGCAGTTTTGGTACGAACACCGGGGAGCTGTTTTTT. The encoded protein is CASSFGTNTGELFF.

In its sample, this clone was seen a few times. The V call is TRBV4-3, the J call TRBJ2-6, with 7 bases identical to TRBD2. Germline assignment: CDR1 LGHNA and CDR2 YSLEER. J gave up 0 bases and V 2 bases, and 13 bases lay outside the gene matches. CDR3 length equals 20 residues. The DNA of the CDR3 is TGCGCCAGCAGCCAAAATAGGCGAGGCGGGGGTTACTCTGGGGCCAACGTCCTGACTTTC. Translation: CASSQNRRGGGYSGANVLTF.

V usage is TRBV7-2 and J usage is TRBJ2-6; D not certain. The CDR3 sequence is 17 residues long. Deletions cut 0 bases from V and 1 base from J, with 10 bases between. Germline CDR1 and CDR2: SGHTA and FQGNSA. The CDR3 spells CASSLAPRSSGANVLTF. CDR3 in DNA: TGTGCCAGCAGCTTAGCGCCCCGGTCATCTGGGGCCAACGTCCTGACTTTC.

This chain joins TRBV7-3 and TRBJ2-1, with TRBD2 matching 12 bases. The germline V gene has CDR1 SGHTA and CDR2 FQGTGA. CDR3 size: 19 residues. After removal of 5 bases from V and 7 bases from J, the junction contained 18 bases not matched to a gene. CDR3 sequence reads: CASSTSRLAGVSKKNEQFF. The CDR3 nucleotides read TGTGCCAGCAGCACCTCAAGACTAGCGGGAGTATCGAAGAAGAATGAGCAGTTCTTC. Filled out from reference TRBV7-3 and TRBJ2-1, the complete variable domain reads GAGVSQTPSNKVTEKGKYVELRCDPISGHTALYWYRQSLGQGPEFLIYFQGTGAADDSGLPNDRFFAVRPEGSVSTLKIQRTERGDSAVYLCASSTSRLAGVSKKNEQFFGPGTRLTVL.

This rearrangement joins TRBV19 to TRBJ2-7; no clear D gene. V was shortened by 5 bases and J by 4 bases, with 18 bases between the two germline ends. The V gene's germline CDR1 is LNHDA and CDR2 SQIVND (reference sequence). The CDR3 is 15 residues long. The CDR3 region is CASSPPGGSSYEQYF. In DNA form, the CDR3 reads TGTGCCAGTAGTCCCCCGGGCGGTTCTTCATACGAGCAGTACTTC.

The V gene is TRBV27, the J gene TRBJ2-7, with D maybe TRBD2 (5 bases). Germline CDR1 reads MNHEY; CDR2 reads SMNVEV (reference sequence). V was trimmed by 4 bases and J by 0 bases, leaving 16 bases between them. The length of the CDR3 is 16 residues. CDR3 DNA: TGTGCCAGCAGTTCCCAATCTGCTAGCCGCTCCTACGAGCAGTACTTC. Protein product: CASSSQSASRSYEQYF.

This clone was seen just once. This chain links TRBV11-2 with TRBJ2-7; D uncertain. The CDR3 runs to 14 residues. V was shortened by 4 bases and J by 5 bases, with 15 bases between the two germline ends. Germline CDR1 is SGHAT and CDR2 is FQNNGV. The CDR3 here is CASSSVISRHEQYF. The DNA of the CDR3 is TGTGCCAGCAGCTCGGTGATAAGTAGGCACGAGCAGTACTTC. The whole variable domain, filled in from reference TRBV11-2 and TRBJ2-7, reads EAGVAQSPRYKIIEKRQSVAFWCNPISGHATLYWYQQILGQGPKLLIQFQNNGVVDDSQLPKDRFSAERLKGVDSTLKIQPAKLEDSAVYLCASSSVISRHEQYFGPGTRLTVT.

The genes are TRBV29-1 and TRBJ2-5; D ambiguous. The CDR3 extends over 11 amino acids. Germline V lookup: CDR1 SQVTM, CDR2 ANQGSEA. The V end lost 4 bases, the J end lost 5 bases, and 8 bases lay between the germline ends. The CDR3: CSVVAPETQYF. CDR3 in DNA: TGCAGCGTTGTCGCTCCGGAGACCCAGTACTTC.

This chain joins TRBV6-5 and TRBJ2-1; weak D call: TRBD1 (6 bases). V dropped 7 bases and J dropped 7 bases, with 8 bases sitting between them. The germline gives CDR1 MNHEY, CDR2 SVGAGI. The CDR3 has 11 residues. In DNA form, the CDR3 reads TGTGCCAGCACGAGGGGGAATGAGCAGTTCTTC. As protein: CASTRGNEQFF.

In its sample, this clone was seen a few times. V and J are TRBV4-2 and TRBJ2-7; 7 bases line up with TRBD2. Trimming at V came to 1 base and at J to 9 bases, leaving 9 bases not matched to a gene. The CDR3 consists of 14 residues. Germline V gene sequence: CDR1 LGHNA, CDR2 YNFKEQ. CDR3 DNA: TGTGCCAGCAGCCAAGTAATTTTAGCGGGTGCGCAGTACTTC. This codes for CASSQVILAGAQYF.

The chain employs TRBV5-1 and TRBJ2-5, with 8 nucleotides matching TRBD1. This CDR3 comprises 15 residues. CDR1 is SGHRS and CDR2 is YFSETQ in the germline V gene. V was pared by 4 bases and J by 7 bases, with 12 bases of the junction left unmatched. The CDR3 reads CASSPESTGVGTQYF. CDR3 DNA sequence: TGCGCCAGCAGCCCTGAATCGACAGGGGTAGGGACCCAGTACTTC.

The rearrangement uses TRBV5-1 and TRBJ2-5; 8 positions match TRBD2. The V gene end was trimmed by 2 bases and the J gene end by 4 bases; junction bases not matched to a gene: 10. Germline CDR1 is SGHRS and CDR2 is YFSETQ. CDR3 length: 16 residues. In DNA, the CDR3 is TGCGCCAGCAGCTTCCAATCAGCGGGAGCGGGAGAGACCCAGTACTTC. It yields the protein CASSFQSAGAGETQYF.

V is TRBV27 and J is TRBJ2-7; D is ambiguous. The CDR3 runs 14 residues. Germline V lookup: CDR1 MNHEY, CDR2 SMNVEV (reference sequence). With 3 bases removed from V and 4 bases from J, the gap between germline ends came to 13 bases. The CDR3 DNA sequence: TGTGCCAGCAGTTTTCTGGGTCCGGGTTACGAGCAGTACTTC. Protein sequence: CASSFLGPGYEQYF.

This clone was detected only a few times. The gene calls are TRBV4-3 and TRBJ2-1; 9 bases map to TRBD1. CDR1 and CDR2 from the germline V gene are LGHNA and YSLEER. V lost 1 base, J lost 7 bases, and 2 bases stayed unmatched. CDR3 size: 14 residues. As DNA, the CDR3 is TGCGCCAGCAGCCAAGGGGACAGGGTTAATGAGCAGTTCTTC. Its protein product is CASSQGDRVNEQFF.

The V gene is TRBV25-1, the J gene TRBJ2-3; 7 bases are a match to TRBD2. This CDR3 is built from 14 residues. From germline, CDR1 is MGHDK and CDR2 SYGVNS. The V and J ends lost 1 base and 4 bases, in that order; junction bases with no gene match: 2. CDR3 bases: TGTGCCAGCAGTGAATGGGGAGGGCCAGATACGCAGTATTTT. As protein: CASSEWGGPDTQYF.